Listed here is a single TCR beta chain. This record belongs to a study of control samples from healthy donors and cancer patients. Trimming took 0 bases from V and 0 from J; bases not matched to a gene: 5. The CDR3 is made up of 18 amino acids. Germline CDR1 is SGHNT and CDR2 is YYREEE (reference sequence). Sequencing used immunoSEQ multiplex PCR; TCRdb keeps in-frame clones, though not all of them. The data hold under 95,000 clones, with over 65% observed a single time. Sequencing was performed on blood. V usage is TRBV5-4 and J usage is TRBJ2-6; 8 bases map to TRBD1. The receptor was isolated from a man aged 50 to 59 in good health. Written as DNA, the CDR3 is TGTGCCAGCAGCTTGGACCCAGGGGGCCGCTCTGGGGCCAACGTCCTGACTTTC. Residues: CASSLDPGGRSGANVLTF.